This TCR beta chain was retrieved from a study of OX40 agonist ivuxolimab in advanced cancers. Study-level information: Partial responses were achieved by three patients, of whom one had hepatocellular carcinoma and two had cutaneous melanoma. Study outcomes and limitations: At 0.1-3.0 mg/kg, partial responders had clonal expansion among the lowest observed. At doses 0.1 to 3.0 mg/kg, CD4+ and CD8+ clones expanded. Low normalized T-cell clonal expansion also characterized some of the nonresponders.

The table came from immunoSEQ multiplex PCR; TCRdb's copy has only in-frame clones and leaves some out. The top ten hold roughly 12% of the sample, which has some 52,000 clones, roughly 94% seen once. Concerning this clone itself: What it binds is not known.

The CDR3 sequence is 14 residues long. Trimming pared 4 bases from V and 3 bases from J, leaving 11 bases between. Germline loops: CDR1 SGHDT, CDR2 YYEEEE. This sequence originates from an adult with an advanced solid tumor such as melanoma, head and neck, liver or kidney cancer. This chain connects TRBV5-6 to TRBJ1-5, with no clear D. The sample in question was CD4+ or CD8+ T cells sorted from blood, obtained in a trial of the OX40 agonist ivuxolimab. The CDR3 sequence: CASSTWTANQPQHF. In nucleotides, the CDR3 is TGTGCCAGCAGCACATGGACGGCCAATCAGCCCCAGCATTTT.